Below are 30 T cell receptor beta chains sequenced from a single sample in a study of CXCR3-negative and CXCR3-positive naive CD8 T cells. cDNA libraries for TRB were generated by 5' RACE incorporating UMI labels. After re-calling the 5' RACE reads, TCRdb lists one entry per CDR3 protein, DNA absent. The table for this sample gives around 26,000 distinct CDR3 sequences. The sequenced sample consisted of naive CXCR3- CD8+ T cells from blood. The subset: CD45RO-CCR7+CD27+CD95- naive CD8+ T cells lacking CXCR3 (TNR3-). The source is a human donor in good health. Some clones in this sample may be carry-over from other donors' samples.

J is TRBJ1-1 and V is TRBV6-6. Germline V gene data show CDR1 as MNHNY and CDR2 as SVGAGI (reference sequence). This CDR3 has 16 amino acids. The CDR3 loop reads CASRPRFGELGTEAFF.

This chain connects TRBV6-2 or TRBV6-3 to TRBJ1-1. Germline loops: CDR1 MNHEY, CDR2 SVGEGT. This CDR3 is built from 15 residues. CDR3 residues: CASSYLAEQNTEAFF.

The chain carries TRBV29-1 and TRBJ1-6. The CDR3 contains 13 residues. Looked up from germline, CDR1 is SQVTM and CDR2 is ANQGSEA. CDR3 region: CSVEVSGNSPLHF.

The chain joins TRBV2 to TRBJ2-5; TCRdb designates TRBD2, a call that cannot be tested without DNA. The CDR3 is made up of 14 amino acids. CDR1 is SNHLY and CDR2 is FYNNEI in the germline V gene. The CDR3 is CASMSGGGTGTQYF.

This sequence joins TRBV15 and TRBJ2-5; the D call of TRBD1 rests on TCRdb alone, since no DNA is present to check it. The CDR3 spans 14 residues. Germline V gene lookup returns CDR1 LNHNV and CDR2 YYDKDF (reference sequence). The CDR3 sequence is CATSRGGTQETQYF.

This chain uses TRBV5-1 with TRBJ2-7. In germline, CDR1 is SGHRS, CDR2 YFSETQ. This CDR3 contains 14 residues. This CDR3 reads CASSLDDNSYEQYF.

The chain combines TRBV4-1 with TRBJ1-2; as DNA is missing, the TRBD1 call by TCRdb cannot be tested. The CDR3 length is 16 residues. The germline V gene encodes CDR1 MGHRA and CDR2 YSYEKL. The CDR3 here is CASSQDGTGMNYGYTF.

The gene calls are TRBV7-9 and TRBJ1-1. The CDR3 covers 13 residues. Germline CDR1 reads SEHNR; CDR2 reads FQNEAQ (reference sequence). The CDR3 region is CASSWEEALEAFF.

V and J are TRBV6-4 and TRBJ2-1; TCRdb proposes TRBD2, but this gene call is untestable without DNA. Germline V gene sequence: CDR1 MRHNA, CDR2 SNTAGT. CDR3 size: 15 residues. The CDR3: CASSATSGAYNEQFF.

The CDR3: CASSYTGISYEQYF. The V and J genes are TRBV6-1 and TRBJ2-7; TCRdb gives TRBD1 as the D gene, but with no DNA this cannot be confirmed. The CDR3 is 14 residues long. Per germline, CDR1 MNHNS and CDR2 SASEGT.

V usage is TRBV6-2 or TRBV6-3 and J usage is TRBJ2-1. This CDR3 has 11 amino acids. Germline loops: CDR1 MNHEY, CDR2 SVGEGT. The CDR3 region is CASSYPNEQFF.

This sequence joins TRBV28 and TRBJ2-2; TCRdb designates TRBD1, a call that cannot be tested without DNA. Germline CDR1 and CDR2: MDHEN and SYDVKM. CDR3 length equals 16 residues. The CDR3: CASSNPPVVGSGELFF.

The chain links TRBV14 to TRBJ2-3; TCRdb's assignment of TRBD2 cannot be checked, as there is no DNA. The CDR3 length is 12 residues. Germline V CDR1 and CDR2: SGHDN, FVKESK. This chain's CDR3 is CASSQGPDTQYF.

CDR3 sequence: CASSEQGESDEQYF. The chain is built from TRBV28 and TRBJ2-7; TCRdb gives TRBD1 as the D gene, but with no DNA this cannot be confirmed. CDR1 and CDR2 from the germline V gene are MDHEN and SYDVKM. CDR3 length: 14 amino acids.

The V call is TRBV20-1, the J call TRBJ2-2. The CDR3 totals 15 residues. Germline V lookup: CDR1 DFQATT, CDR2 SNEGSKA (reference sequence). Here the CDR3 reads CSARVGGADTGELFF.

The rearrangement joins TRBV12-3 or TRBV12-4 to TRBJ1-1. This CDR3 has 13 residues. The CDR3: CASSLALNTEAFF.

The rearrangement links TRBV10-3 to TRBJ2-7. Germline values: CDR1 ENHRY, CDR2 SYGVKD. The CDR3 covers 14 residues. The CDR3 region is CAISESGSSYEQYF.

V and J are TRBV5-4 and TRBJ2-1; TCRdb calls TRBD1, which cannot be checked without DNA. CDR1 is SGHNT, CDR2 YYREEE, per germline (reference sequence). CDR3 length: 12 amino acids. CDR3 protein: CASSDRVYEQFF.

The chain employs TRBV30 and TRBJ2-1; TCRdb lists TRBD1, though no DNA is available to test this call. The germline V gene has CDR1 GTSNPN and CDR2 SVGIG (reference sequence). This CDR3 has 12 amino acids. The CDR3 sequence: CARGTGAREQFF.

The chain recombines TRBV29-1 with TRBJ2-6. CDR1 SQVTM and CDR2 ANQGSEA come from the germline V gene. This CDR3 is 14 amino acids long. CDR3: CSVEFQPGANVLTF.

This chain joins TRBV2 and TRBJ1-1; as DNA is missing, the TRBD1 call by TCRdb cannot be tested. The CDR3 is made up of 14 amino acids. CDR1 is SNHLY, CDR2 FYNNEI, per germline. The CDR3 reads CASSEQRGDTEAFF.

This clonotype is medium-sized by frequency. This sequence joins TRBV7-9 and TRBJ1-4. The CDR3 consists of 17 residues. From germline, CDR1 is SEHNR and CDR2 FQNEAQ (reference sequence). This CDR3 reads CASSLPSGVPTNEKLFF.

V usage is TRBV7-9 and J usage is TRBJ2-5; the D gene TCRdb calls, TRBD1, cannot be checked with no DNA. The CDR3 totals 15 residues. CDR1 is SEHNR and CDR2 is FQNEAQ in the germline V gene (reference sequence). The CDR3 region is CASSSSGTEEETQYF.

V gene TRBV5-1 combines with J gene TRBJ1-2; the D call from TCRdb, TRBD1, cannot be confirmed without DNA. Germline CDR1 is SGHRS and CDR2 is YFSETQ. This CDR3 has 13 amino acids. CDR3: CASRETRADGYTF.

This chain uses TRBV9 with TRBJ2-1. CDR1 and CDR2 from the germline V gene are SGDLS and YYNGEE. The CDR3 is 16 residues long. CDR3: CASSGSATLTTNEQFF.

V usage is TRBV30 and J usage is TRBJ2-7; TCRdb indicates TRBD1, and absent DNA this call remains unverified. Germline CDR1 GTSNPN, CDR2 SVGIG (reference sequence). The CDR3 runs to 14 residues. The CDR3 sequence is CAWRTGIGSYEQYF.

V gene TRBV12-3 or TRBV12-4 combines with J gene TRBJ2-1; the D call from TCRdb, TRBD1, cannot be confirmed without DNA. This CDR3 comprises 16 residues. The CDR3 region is CASSAQGRPSYNEQFF.

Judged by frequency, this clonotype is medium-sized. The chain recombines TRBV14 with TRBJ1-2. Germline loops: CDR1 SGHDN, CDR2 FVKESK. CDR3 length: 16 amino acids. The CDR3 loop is CASSHFGNMGLHGYTF.

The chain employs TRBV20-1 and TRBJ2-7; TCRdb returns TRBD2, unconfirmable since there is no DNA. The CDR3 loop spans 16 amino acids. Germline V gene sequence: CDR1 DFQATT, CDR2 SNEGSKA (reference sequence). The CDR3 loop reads CSASTFSGGHSYEQYF.

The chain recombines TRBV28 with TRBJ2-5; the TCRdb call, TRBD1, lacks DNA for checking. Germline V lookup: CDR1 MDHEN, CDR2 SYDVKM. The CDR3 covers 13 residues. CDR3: CASSSTGEETQYF.